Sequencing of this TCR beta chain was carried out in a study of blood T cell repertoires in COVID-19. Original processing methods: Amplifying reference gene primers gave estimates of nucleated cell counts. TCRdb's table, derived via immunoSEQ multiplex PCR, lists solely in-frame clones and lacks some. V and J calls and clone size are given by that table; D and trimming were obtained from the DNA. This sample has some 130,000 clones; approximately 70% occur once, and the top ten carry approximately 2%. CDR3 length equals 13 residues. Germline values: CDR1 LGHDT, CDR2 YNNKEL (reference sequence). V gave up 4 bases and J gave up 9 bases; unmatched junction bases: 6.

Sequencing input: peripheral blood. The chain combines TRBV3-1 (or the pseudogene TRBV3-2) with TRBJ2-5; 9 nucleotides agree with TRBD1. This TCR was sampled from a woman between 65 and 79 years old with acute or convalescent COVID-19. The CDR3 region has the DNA TGTGCCAGCAGCCCCTCGACAGGGGGGCCCCAGTACTTC. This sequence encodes CASSPSTGGPQYF.